This T cell receptor beta chain was captured by sequencing in a study of blood T cell repertoires in COVID-19. Across the whole study: Donors in the United States, Italy and Spain gave samples during acute or convalescent COVID-19.

Original analysis: The authors estimated nucleated cell counts from reference gene primer amplification. Profiling relied on immunoSEQ multiplex PCR, and the TCRdb table lists in-frame clones only, not all of them. V and J calls and clone size are as listed in that table; D and trimming were resolved from the DNA. The sample yields 150,000 to 200,000 clones, 85% to 90% seen once. The CDR3 covers 16 residues. Losses at the gene ends were 5 bases for V and 4 bases for J; bases not matched to a gene: 9. Germline-derived CDR1 and CDR2 are MNHEY and SVGEGT. The chain has TRBV6-2 or TRBV6-3 and TRBJ2-5, with 11 bases identical to TRBD1. The sequence derives from a human donor in a cohort sampled during active COVID-19. Material for sequencing was peripheral blood. The CDR3 DNA reads as TGTGCCAGCAGTGGCGGATTGGGACAGGGGGGAGAGACCCAGTACTTC. It specifies CASSGGLGQGGETQYF.